Listed below are T cell receptor beta chains from one sample, sequenced in a study of control samples from healthy donors and cancer patients. Only in-frame clones appear in the TCRdb table, and some are missing; sequencing was by immunoSEQ multiplex PCR. The sample shows more than 150,000 clones, roughly 92% of them seen only once. Specimen: blood. These TCRs come from a man aged 50-59 years in good health. The CDR3 runs from the conserved cysteine through the conserved F or W. Fields, in order: D gene, J gene, V gene, CDR3 protein. D genes are given only for firm matches.

- TRBJ1-2 TRBV7-2 CASSPAGRDGYTF
- TRBJ2-4 TRBV6-5 CASSPSLLAKNIQYF
- TRBJ2-3 TRBV27 CASSSLNWDTDTQYF
- TRBJ1-5 TRBV7-2 CASSLKHYSNQPQHF
- TRBJ2-3 TRBV19 CASSIPASGTDTQYF
- TRBJ1-3 TRBV29-1 CSVATVRNTIYF
- TRBJ1-2 TRBV6-5 CASSLSRRQGGGYTF
- TRBJ1-1 TRBV12-3/TRBV12-4 CASSFPRTEAFF
- TRBJ2-2 TRBV28 CATDWGPENTGELFF
- TRBJ1-2 TRBV29-1 CRVEDRRGGGGYTF
TRBD1 TRBJ1-2 TRBV28 CASSSYTGVGYTF
- TRBJ1-5 TRBV27 CASRRTGSYNQPQHF
- TRBJ2-7 TRBV5-5 CASSPSSYEQYF
- TRBJ2-1 TRBV19 CASSLLGNEQFF
- TRBJ2-7 TRBV19 CASSQAVSSYEQYF
- TRBJ1-1 TRBV27 CASSTRHRNTEAFF
- TRBJ2-5 TRBV9 CASSIQSGTGTQYF
TRBD1 TRBJ1-1 TRBV5-1 CASSPGQSYTGAFF
TRBD2 TRBJ2-3 TRBV5-1 CASSLGLAGVAVTDTQYF
TRBD2 TRBJ2-5 TRBV5-6 CASSWGLAGVAGETQYF
- TRBJ2-2 TRBV7-6 CASRDRRGPVTGELFF
- TRBJ2-1 TRBV7-2 CASSLELGEQFF
- TRBJ2-5 TRBV30 CAWSRFGLGGRETQYF
TRBD1 TRBJ2-7 TRBV7-2 CASSLRTGSSSEQYF
- TRBJ2-5 TRBV29-1 CSVRIFGETQYF
- TRBJ2-7 TRBV10-1 CASSDGREREQYF
- TRBJ2-7 TRBV5-1 CASSLDWGRAIDF
- TRBJ2-1 TRBV6-5 CAGSSYNEQFF
- TRBJ1-4 TRBV24-1 CATSDSGGPQYKLFF
TRBD1 TRBJ2-7 TRBV15 CATGQGEGKRSYEQYF
- TRBJ2-7 TRBV14 CASSHSQVYEQYF
TRBD2 TRBJ2-5 TRBV25-1 CASSAHPGLASEETQYF
TRBD2 TRBJ2-7 TRBV18 CASSPPGAGGNEQYF
- TRBJ2-4 TRBV12-2 CASRLEVGRGNIQYF
TRBD1 TRBJ2-7 TRBV12-3/TRBV12-4 CASNRDRAGEQYF
- TRBJ2-2 TRBV9 CASSVAPNTGELFF
- TRBJ1-2 TRBV19 CASSYEATYGYTF
- TRBJ2-5 TRBV15 CATSRDSGTSQETQYF
TRBD2 TRBJ2-1 TRBV11-3 CASQRGRASYNEQFF
TRBD1 TRBJ2-7 TRBV6-6 CASRGTGNYEQYF
- TRBJ2-4 TRBV5-1 CASSLTGTVAKNIQYF
TRBD2 TRBJ2-3 TRBV6-5 CAYAPLAGSTDTQYF
TRBD1 TRBJ1-1 TRBV7-6 CASSARQGMNTEAFF
TRBD2 TRBJ2-5 TRBV5-6 CASSPRLAGKGETQYF
- TRBJ1-1 TRBV12-3/TRBV12-4 CASSLMVQTEAFF
- TRBJ2-5 TRBV29-1 CSVGGAGGGQETQYF